This T cell receptor beta chain appears in the sequencing data of a study of cytomegalovirus exposure and HLA in healthy donors. Trimming took off 2 bases at V and 7 bases at J, with 14 bases between the two ends. CDR1 is SEHNR and CDR2 is FQNEAQ in the germline V gene (reference sequence). The CDR3 is 15 amino acids. The PCR contained 60 Vbeta and 13 Jbeta primers. Profiled with immunoSEQ multiplex PCR; TCRdb holds only in-frame clones, not every one. The table records about 120,000 clones, around 78% of them present only once. Findings and caveats of the study: Reports showed the classifier diagnosing cytomegalovirus status with high specificity and sensitivity. An analysis that came later showed most CMV-associated TCR beta chains appearing HLA-restricted. As was reported, the HLA-A and HLA-B alleles of most subjects were accurately predicted from TCR beta sequences. Presence/absence analyses rested on an assumption that sequencing depth was roughly uniform across donors.

This clone has just one count. The antigen is unknown. This clonotype was obtained from a woman in her twenties or thirties in good health and CMV-seronegative. The chain links TRBV7-9 to TRBJ2-2, with unresolved D. Sample: PBMCs. In DNA form, the CDR3 reads TGTGCCAGCAGCTTAAACGACATAAGGCTCGGGGAGCTGTTTTTT. Its translation: CASSLNDIRLGELFF. The variable domain in full, completed from reference TRBV7-9 and TRBJ2-2, reads DTGVSQNPRHKITKRGQNVTFRCDPISEHNRLYWYRQTLGQGPEFLTYFQNEAQLEKSRLLSDRFSAERPKGSFSTLEIQRTEQGDSAMYLCASSLNDIRLGELFFGEGSRLTVL.